One T cell receptor (beta chain) is described in this entry. Its binding antigen is unknown. No clone much larger than this one lies a single base away; base qualities are absent. This sample is drawn from a study of blood T cell repertoires in COVID-19 (dated by TCRdb to about 2020). For the wider study: The collaborator samples originated in the United States, Italy and Spain and spanned the acute and convalescent phases of COVID-19. The material from the prospective study consisted of cDNA or gDNA derived from T cells, B-cell-depleted T cells, or PBMCs. Subjects who had been exposed to COVID-19, were actively infected with it, or had recovered from it provided the deeply sampled blood TCRbeta repertoires that made up the dataset. A freely available public database, intended as a resource for researchers studying the immune response to SARS-CoV-2, is where the repertoires were released. The samples were drawn from the first 160 participants of the ongoing ImmuneRACE study and from 1,254 subjects provided by 6 global collaborators. Sample metadata almost always included a de-identified subject ID, COVID-19 status, age in years and sex. HLA class I and class II types, where available, came from metadata supplied by the sample provider rather than from assay-based typing. General study outcomes and caveats: Clinical and demographic metadata were provided uncurated, with the amount varying by source and participant.

The trim is 0 bases for V and 2 bases for J, with a gap of 13 bases between the germline ends. The germline V gene (reference sequence) provides CDR1 LNHNV and CDR2 YYDKDF. The CDR3 contains 16 residues, cysteine and phenylalanine counted. Of the read, only the CDR3 DNA is kept; its 48 bases are in frame from base 1. Collaborating institutions collected whole blood in K2EDTA tubes following their own protocols. For TCRbeta analysis, collaborator samples were shipped as frozen whole blood, as isolated PBMCs, or as DNA extracted from either sample type. TCRbeta CDR3 regions were amplified from genomic DNA using the immunoSEQ Assay, a bias-controlled multiplex PCR. The paper's processing steps were these. The number of nucleated cells in each sample was estimated from the amplification of reference gene primers within the assay. To quantify the absolute abundance of each unique TCRbeta CDR3 rearrangement, sequence reads were collapsed and filtered. Productive Simpson clonality was computed per sample as the square root of Simpson's diversity index over productive rearrangements. The immuneACCESS repertoire file appears here via TCRdb, limited to in-frame rearrangements. These files lack a portion of the clones; in checked studies, under half of the deficit traces to unresolved V genes, and the cause of the others is not known. The V and J calls and clone size come from that table; D and trimming were worked out from the DNA. This sample lists under 100,000 clones; approximately 88% were detected once. The top ten clones comprise roughly 3.5% of the sample.

Sequenced: peripheral blood. The V and J segments used are TRBV15 and TRBJ2-5, and the D gene may be TRBD2, 7 bases matching. This receptor was taken from a woman aged 65 to 85 with acute or convalescent COVID-19. The CDR3 protein sequence reads: CATSRERGGGQETQYF. Read as DNA, the sequence is TGTGCCACCAGCAGAGAAAGGGGGGGCGGACAAGAGACCCAGTACTTC.